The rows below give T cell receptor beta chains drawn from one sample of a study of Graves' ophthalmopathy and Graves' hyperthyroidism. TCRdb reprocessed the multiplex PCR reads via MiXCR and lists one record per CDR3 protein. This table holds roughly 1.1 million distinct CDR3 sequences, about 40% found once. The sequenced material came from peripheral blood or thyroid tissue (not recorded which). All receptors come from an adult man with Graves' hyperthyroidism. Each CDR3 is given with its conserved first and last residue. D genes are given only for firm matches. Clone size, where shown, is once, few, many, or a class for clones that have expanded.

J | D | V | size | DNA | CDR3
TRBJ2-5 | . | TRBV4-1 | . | TGCGCCAGCAAGCCCACGCCCACGGGGACCCAAGAGGCCCAGTACTTC | CASKPTPTGTQEAQYF
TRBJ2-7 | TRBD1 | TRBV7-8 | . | TGTGCCAGCACCCCTCCGGGACAGGGGGCGTACGAGCAGTACTTC | CASTPPGQGAYEQYF
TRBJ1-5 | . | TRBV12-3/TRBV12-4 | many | TGTGCCAGCAGTTTGGGGGGGACGAGCAATCAGCCCCAGCATTTT | CASSLGGTSNQPQHF
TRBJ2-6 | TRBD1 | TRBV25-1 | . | TGTGCCAGCTCGAAAGGGGACAGCCCTGGGGCCAACGTCCTGACTTTC | CASSKGDSPGANVLTF
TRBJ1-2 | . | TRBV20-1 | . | TGCAGTGCTAGTCCCCTAGGAGGTCTGATCTATGGCTACACCTTC | CSASPLGGLIYGYTF
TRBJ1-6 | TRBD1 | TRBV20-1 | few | TGCAGTGCTGCGGACAGGGGTAATTCACCCCTCCACTTT | CSAADRGNSPLHF
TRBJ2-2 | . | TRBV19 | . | TGTGCCAGTAGTATAGATTTCGACGCTGCGAACACCGGGGAGCTGTTTTTT | CASSIDFDAANTGELFF
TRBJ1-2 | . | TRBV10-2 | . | TGCGCCAGCAGTCACTCGGGCGGCTACACCTTC | CASSHSGGYTF
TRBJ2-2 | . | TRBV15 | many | TGTGCCACCAGCGGAGGGTATGCCACCGGGGAGCTGTTTTTT | CATSGGYATGELFF
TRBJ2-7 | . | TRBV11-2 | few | TGTGCCAGCAGCTTGTATCAGAACTACGAGCAGTACTTC | CASSLYQNYEQYF
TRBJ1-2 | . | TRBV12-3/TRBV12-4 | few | TGTGCCAGCATCCGATCGGGGGTAGGGAACTATGGCTACACCTTC | CASIRSGVGNYGYTF
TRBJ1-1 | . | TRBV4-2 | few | TGTGCCAGCAGCCAAGATCATCAGGGGATGAACACTGAAGCTTTCTTT | CASSQDHQGMNTEAFF
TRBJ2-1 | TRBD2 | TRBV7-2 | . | TGTGCCAGCAGCTATCCCAAAGGACTAGCGTATGAGCAGTTCTTC | CASSYPKGLAYEQFF
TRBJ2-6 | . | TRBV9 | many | TGTGCCAGCAGCGTAGAAGGGATTGGGGCCAACGTCCTGACTTTC | CASSVEGIGANVLTF
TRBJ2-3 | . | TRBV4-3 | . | TGCGCCAGCAGCCAACAACAGGGAAGACGAGCCACAGATACGCAGTATTTT | CASSQQQGRRATDTQYF
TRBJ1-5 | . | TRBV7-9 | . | TGTGCCAGCAGCTTAGCGCTCGGGGCCCAAGGTCAGCCCCAGCATTTT | CASSLALGAQGQPQHF
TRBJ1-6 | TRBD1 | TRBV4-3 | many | TGCGCCAGCAGCCAAGACCAGGGGGTGGGATCACCCCTCCACTTT | CASSQDQGVGSPLHF